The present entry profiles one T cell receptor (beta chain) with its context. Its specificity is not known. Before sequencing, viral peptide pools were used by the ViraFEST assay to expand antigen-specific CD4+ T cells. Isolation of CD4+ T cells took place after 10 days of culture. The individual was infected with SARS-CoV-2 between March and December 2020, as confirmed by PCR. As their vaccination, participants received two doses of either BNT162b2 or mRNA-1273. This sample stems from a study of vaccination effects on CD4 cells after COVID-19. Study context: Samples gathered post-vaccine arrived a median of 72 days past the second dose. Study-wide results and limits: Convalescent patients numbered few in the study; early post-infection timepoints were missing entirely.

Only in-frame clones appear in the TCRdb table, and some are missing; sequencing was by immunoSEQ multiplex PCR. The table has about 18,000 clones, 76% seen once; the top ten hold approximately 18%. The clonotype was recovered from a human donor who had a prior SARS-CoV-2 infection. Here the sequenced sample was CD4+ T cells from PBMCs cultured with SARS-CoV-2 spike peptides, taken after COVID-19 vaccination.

This CDR3 reads CAWRPLLTGGKNTEAFF. DNA for the CDR3: TGTGCCTGGAGACCACTTTTGACAGGGGGAAAGAACACTGAAGCTTTCTTT. The chain has TRBV30 and TRBJ1-1, with 9 positions matching TRBD1. The J segment lost 1 base and the V segment lost 3 bases, leaving 12 bases of the junction unmatched. The CDR3 sequence is 17 residues long. The germline CDR1 and CDR2 sequences are GTSNPN and SVGIG (reference sequence).